Listed below are T cell receptor beta chains from one sample, sequenced in a study of blood T cell repertoires in COVID-19. Sequenced by immunoSEQ multiplex PCR; TCRdb stores in-frame clones only, minus some. The table lists under 250,000 clones, around 90% of them singletons. Sequenced input: peripheral blood. The origin of the receptors is a man between 60 and 75 years old with COVID-19, enrolled during active disease. The CDR3 runs from the conserved cysteine through the conserved F or W. The D gene is left open where the match is weak. Expanded clones are given a class, and other clones once, few, many or no size at all.

d_gene,v_gene,abundance,j_gene,CDR3aa,CDR3nt
NA,TRBV7-7,NA,TRBJ2-7,CASSFSAGYEQYF,TGTGCTAGCAGCTTTTCGGCAGGATACGAGCAGTACTTC
TRBD2,TRBV4-3,NA,TRBJ2-7,CASSQVGGGSYEQYF,TGCGCCAGCAGCCAAGTTGGGGGGGGGTCCTACGAGCAGTACTTC
TRBD1,TRBV29-1,NA,TRBJ2-7,CSVVTSTGAYEQYF,TGCAGCGTTGTGACTTCGACAGGGGCCTACGAGCAGTACTTC
NA,TRBV6-5,NA,TRBJ2-2,CASRYGLLNTGELFF,TGTGCCAGCCGATATGGGCTCCTGAACACCGGGGAGCTGTTTTTT
NA,TRBV10-2,once,TRBJ2-2,CASKVVYNTGELFF,TGCGCCAGCAAAGTCGTCTATAACACCGGGGAGCTGTTTTTT
TRBD1,TRBV7-3,NA,TRBJ2-7,CASSSRDRDIHEQYF,TGTGCCAGCAGCTCGCGGGACAGGGACATCCACGAGCAGTACTTC
TRBD2,TRBV19,NA,TRBJ2-1,CASSPIGGSSYNEQFF,TGTGCCAGTAGCCCTATAGGCGGGAGCTCCTACAATGAGCAGTTCTTC
TRBD1,TRBV18,NA,TRBJ1-1,CGTGTGYNTEAFF,TGTGGGACGGGGACAGGGTATAACACTGAAGCTTTCTTT
TRBD2,TRBV19,NA,TRBJ2-7,CASSTGLAGAAPYEQYF,TGTGCCAGTAGTACGGGACTAGCGGGAGCGGCCCCCTACGAGCAGTACTTC
TRBD1,TRBV28,NA,TRBJ1-4,CASSVSGTDEKLFF,TGTGCCAGCAGCGTCTCCGGGACAGATGAAAAACTGTTTTTT
NA,TRBV30,NA,TRBJ1-3,CAWRPREVSGNTIYF,TGTGCCTGGAGGCCCAGGGAAGTTTCTGGAAACACCATATATTTT
NA,TRBV18,NA,TRBJ1-1,CASSIGGLGTEAFF,TGTGCCAGCTCGATCGGGGGGTTGGGGACTGAAGCTTTCTTT
NA,TRBV6-5,once,TRBJ2-1,CASCPGSSYNEQFF,TGTGCCAGCTGCCCCGGGAGCTCCTACAATGAGCAGTTCTTC
NA,TRBV6-1,NA,TRBJ1-1,CASSEPHGSRTEAFF,TGTGCCAGCAGTGAACCTCACGGTAGTCGAACTGAAGCTTTCTTT
NA,TRBV9,once,TRBJ2-7,CASSVGPGSSYEQYF,TGTGCCAGCAGCGTAGGACCCGGGAGCTCCTACGAGCAGTACTTC
TRBD2,TRBV3-1/TRBV3-2,NA,TRBJ2-7,CASSQDHTSGNYEQYF,TGTGCCAGCAGCCAAGATCACACTAGCGGGAATTACGAGCAGTACTTC
NA,TRBV30,NA,TRBJ1-2,CAWSATFLGGYTF,TGTGCCTGGAGTGCGACTTTTTTAGGTGGCTACACCTTC
TRBD1,TRBV5-4,NA,TRBJ2-5,CASSPGGVETQYF,TGTGCCAGCAGCCCAGGGGGCGTTGAGACCCAGTACTTC
NA,TRBV6-2/TRBV6-3,NA,TRBJ1-5,CASSSQGEDQPQHF,TGTGCCAGCAGTTCACAGGGTGAGGATCAGCCCCAGCATTTT
NA,TRBV18,NA,TRBJ1-2,CASSLSQATNYGYTF,TGTGCCAGCTCACTTTCACAGGCGACTAACTATGGCTACACCTTC
TRBD1,TRBV5-4,NA,TRBJ2-7,CASSYRDRGYEQYF,TGTGCCAGCAGCTACCGGGACAGGGGCTACGAGCAGTACTTC
TRBD2,TRBV7-2,NA,TRBJ2-5,CASSLVAGKQETQYF,TGTGCCAGCAGCTTAGTAGCGGGGAAGCAAGAGACCCAGTACTTC
TRBD1,TRBV10-2,NA,TRBJ2-7,CASSAGPGGTNEQYF,TGCGCCAGCAGTGCCGGTCCAGGGGGCACCAACGAGCAGTACTTC
NA,TRBV19,NA,TRBJ2-2,CASTLGAHVSTGELFF,TGTGCCAGTACCCTAGGGGCACACGTGAGCACCGGGGAGCTGTTTTTT
NA,TRBV9,NA,TRBJ2-7,CASSVGQGSTYEQYF,TGTGCCAGCAGCGTTGGGCAGGGGAGTACCTACGAGCAGTACTTC
TRBD2,TRBV19,NA,TRBJ2-2,CASSTKRERKTGELFF,TGTGCCAGTAGTACGAAGCGGGAGCGAAAAACCGGGGAGCTGTTTTTT
NA,TRBV5-1,NA,TRBJ1-4,CASSPRQEDNEKLFF,TGCGCCAGCAGCCCAAGACAGGAAGATAATGAAAAACTGTTTTTT
NA,TRBV7-2,NA,TRBJ1-1,CASSLLQGTEAFF,TGTGCCAGCAGCCTTCTTCAGGGAACTGAAGCTTTCTTT
TRBD1,TRBV30,NA,TRBJ1-2,CAWSPLGQGAANYGYTF,TGTGCCTGGAGTCCTTTAGGACAGGGGGCAGCAAACTATGGCTACACCTTC
TRBD1,TRBV27,NA,TRBJ1-2,CASSLSPGQVRGYTF,TGTGCCAGCAGTTTATCCCCAGGACAGGTCCGGGGCTACACCTTC
NA,TRBV7-2,NA,TRBJ1-4,CASSLRPTTNEKLFF,TGTGCCAGCAGCCTGCGGCCGACAACTAATGAAAAACTGTTTTTT
NA,TRBV7-9,NA,TRBJ1-2,CASSLGYWGYTF,TGTGCCAGCAGCCTCGGGTACTGGGGCTACACCTTC
TRBD2,TRBV19,few,TRBJ2-2,CASSIGLAGNTGELFF,TGTGCCAGTAGTATCGGACTAGCGGGGAACACCGGGGAGCTGTTTTTT
NA,TRBV12-3/TRBV12-4,NA,TRBJ2-7,CASSLTRDEQYF,TGTGCCAGCAGTCTAACACGGGACGAGCAGTACTTC